A selection of T cell receptor beta chains follows, all from one sample in a study of blood T cell repertoires in COVID-19. This table comes from immunoSEQ multiplex PCR, and its TCRdb copy is limited to in-frame clones, with some not included. The sample contains about 100,000 clones, about 80% of which appear only once. Input material: peripheral blood. The receptors derive from a woman at least 80 years old with active or convalescent COVID-19. Both conserved end residues are part of each CDR3. Each record gives: clone size, V gene, J gene, CDR3 length, CDR3 protein. A row's size may be missing; if present it is once, few, many or a size class.

-,TRBV29-1,TRBJ2-1,15,CSVDFWGQGYNEQFF
few,TRBV21-1,TRBJ1-1,18,CASSKEVRERVSNTEAFF
few,TRBV27,TRBJ2-2,15,CASSYKGARTGELFF
-,TRBV6-5,TRBJ1-2,13,CASSIQGDYGYTF
-,TRBV6-1,TRBJ2-3,14,CASRDFSGPDTQYF
-,TRBV6-1,TRBJ1-6,19,CASSDRTGFMSTYNSPLHF
-,TRBV28,TRBJ2-5,12,CASKQGQETQYF
-,TRBV10-3,TRBJ2-5,14,CAISGGTAQETQYF
-,TRBV28,TRBJ1-2,13,CASSTTGFYGYTF
-,TRBV2,TRBJ1-1,14,CASRLQGAPTEAFF
-,TRBV9,TRBJ2-3,18,CASSESLTGAGGTDTQYF
-,TRBV19,TRBJ2-7,14,CASSMGGTSYEQYF
-,TRBV29-1,TRBJ2-1,14,CSVRAGSSYNEQFF
few,TRBV10-3,TRBJ2-2,16,CAISAFTSVDTGELFF
-,TRBV15,TRBJ1-3,13,CATEQGSGNTIYF
-,TRBV7-9,TRBJ1-4,14,CASSFRDMNEKLFF
-,TRBV25-1,TRBJ1-2,16,CASSEPHLGQGYGYTF
-,TRBV7-3,TRBJ2-5,13,CASSSTVQETQYF
-,TRBV11-2,TRBJ2-1,15,CASSLSGGFYNEQFF
-,TRBV27,TRBJ1-1,13,CASSFSWNTEAFF
-,TRBV5-5,TRBJ2-7,12,CASSFDSRGQYF
few,TRBV7-2,TRBJ1-1,13,CASTFGTGLKAFF
-,TRBV28,TRBJ1-5,13,CASREQFNQPQHF
-,TRBV18,TRBJ2-7,13,CASSGGPHYEQYF
-,TRBV7-3,TRBJ2-1,15,CASSLMSSGSNEQFF
-,TRBV20-1,TRBJ2-3,11,CSAQAADTQYF
once,TRBV11-1,TRBJ2-1,12,CASSPTKNEQFF
-,TRBV5-4,TRBJ1-3,15,CASSLGGQGENTIYF
-,TRBV14,TRBJ2-1,18,CASSPIRASGGRVNEQFF
-,TRBV27,TRBJ2-7,14,CASSLDRLAYEQYF
-,TRBV6-1,TRBJ2-3,17,CASSEGISGSWTDTQYF
-,TRBV7-3,TRBJ2-3,14,CASSPREGTHTQYF
-,TRBV6-2/TRBV6-3,TRBJ2-3,14,CASSYGVIFHTQYF
-,TRBV27,TRBJ2-7,15,CASSPYRDSGYEQYF
-,TRBV5-1,TRBJ2-5,19,CASSLNGQPGLGSQETQYF
-,TRBV28,TRBJ2-5,14,CASSEDRGRETQYF
-,TRBV2,TRBJ1-5,14,CASTRSPGTQPQHF
-,TRBV28,TRBJ2-3,15,CASRVGTGAADTQYF
-,TRBV7-3,TRBJ1-5,15,CASSLTGSSNQPQHF
-,TRBV7-2,TRBJ2-7,14,CASSTIGQGYEQYF